This paragraph reports one T cell receptor (beta chain). The antigen it recognizes is unknown. No base quality information exists; no much larger clone differs at one position. Reads for this sample came from an Illumina HiSeq 1500. TCRdb reworked the public reads: Q25 trimming with fastp, MiXCR clone assembly, productive beta chains retained. Rows with a matching CDR3 protein are joined into one entry that keeps the most common DNA and genes. The sample has hundreds of thousands of distinct CDR3 sequences on record, 35% to 40% of them singletons. The ten most abundant clones make up about 2.8% of the sample. These data are taken from a study of T cell repertoires in cytomegalovirus infection (dated by TCRdb to about 2019). About the investigation overall: Because public TCR beta signatures pointed to carriage of CMV infection together with the matching HLA type, the HLA type of each donor mattered for the analysis.

The germline V gene encodes CDR1 LNHDA and CDR2 SQIVND (reference sequence). The junction carries 9 bases between V and J, which are trimmed by 4 bases and 1 base respectively. The CDR3 measures 14 amino acids from cysteine to phenylalanine. The kept DNA is CDR3 alone, 42 bases in frame from the first base. The paper as a whole reports these results and caveats: The ex vivo response was dominated by HLA-C-restricted CMV-specific TCR beta clonotypes, which also provided the single most frequent clonotype in two of eight donors. In both this cohort and an independent cohort of 300 to 450 donors, the cumulative frequency of public TCR beta family members distinguished carriers of CMV infection plus the relevant HLA type.

The chain couples TRBV19 to TRBJ2-3; the D gene lacks a confident call. The sequencing input was PBMCs. The sequence derives from a human donor in good health (CMV status not recorded). Some clones in this sample may be carry-over from other donors' samples. This receptor carries the CDR3 CASSNSRRTDTQYF. The nucleotide sequence is TGTGCCAGTAGTAATAGCCGCCGCACAGATACGCAGTATTTT.